These T cell receptor beta chains were read from a single sample in a study of early T cells in non-severe SARS-CoV-2 infection. TCRdb itself ran the 5' RACE reads through MiXCR, one entry per CDR3 protein. This table has 36,000 or so distinct CDR3 sequences, around 4.1% appearing once. The source material was whole blood. These receptor sequences come from an adult who was a healthcare worker with PCR-confirmed SARS-CoV-2 infection or an uninfected control (not recorded which). Each CDR3 is given with its conserved first and last residue. Fields, in order: J gene, V gene, clone size, D gene, CDR3 protein, CDR3 DNA. D genes are given only for firm matches. Part of the rows lack a size; the others show once, few, many or a class for expanded clones.

J: TRBJ1-2
V: TRBV10-3
size: many
D: -
CDR3: CAISESGQPVAYGYTF
DNA: TGTGCCATCAGTGAGTCAGGTCAGCCCGTTGCCTATGGCTACACCTTC

J: TRBJ2-1
V: TRBV5-1
size: many
D: TRBD2
CDR3: CASSLEAGGPLNEQFF
DNA: TGCGCCAGCAGCTTGGAGGCGGGGGGACCCCTCAATGAGCAGTTCTTC

J: TRBJ2-3
V: TRBV25-1
size: few
D: TRBD1
CDR3: CASSETGALRDTQYF
DNA: TGTGCCAGCAGTGAGACAGGGGCCCTCAGAGATACGCAGTATTTT

J: TRBJ2-3
V: TRBV13
size: -
D: -
CDR3: CASSSVPGGQYF
DNA: TGTGCCAGCAGCTCCGTCCCCGGTGGGCAGTATTTT

J: TRBJ1-3
V: TRBV12-2
size: many
D: -
CDR3: CASRNHRADSGNTIYF
DNA: TGTGCAAGTCGCAACCATAGGGCAGACTCTGGAAACACCATATATTTT

J: TRBJ1-1
V: TRBV7-3
size: many
D: -
CDR3: CASSLTAGPNTEAFF
DNA: TGTGCCAGCAGCTTAACGGCAGGACCTAACACTGAAGCTTTCTTT

J: TRBJ2-4
V: TRBV25-1
size: many
D: -
CDR3: CASSDGSGELAKNIQYF
DNA: TGTGCCAGCAGTGATGGGTCGGGAGAGCTAGCCAAAAACATTCAGTACTTC

J: TRBJ1-1
V: TRBV12-3/TRBV12-4
size: many
D: TRBD1
CDR3: CASIQGGTEAFF
DNA: TGTGCCAGCATCCAGGGGGGCACTGAAGCTTTCTTT

J: TRBJ1-1
V: TRBV4-1
size: -
D: -
CDR3: CASSEGGRSDLNTEAFF
DNA: TGCGCCAGCAGCGAAGGAGGCAGGAGCGATTTGAACACTGAAGCTTTCTTT

J: TRBJ2-1
V: TRBV2
size: medium-sized
D: -
CDR3: CASSPFRGHNEQFF
DNA: TGTGCCAGCAGTCCGTTTAGAGGGCACAATGAGCAGTTCTTC

J: TRBJ2-7
V: TRBV9
size: many
D: TRBD1
CDR3: CASSVDVGGLDEQYF
DNA: TGTGCCAGCAGCGTAGATGTAGGGGGCCTGGACGAGCAGTACTTC

J: TRBJ2-1
V: TRBV11-2
size: few
D: -
CDR3: CASSLFPRSVGPYNEQFF
DNA: TGTGCCAGCAGCTTATTCCCGCGGAGTGTCGGACCCTACAATGAGCAGTTCTTC

J: TRBJ1-4
V: TRBV7-9
size: -
D: -
CDR3: CASSLARDDEKLFF
DNA: TGTGCCAGCAGCTTAGCGAGGGACGACGAAAAACTGTTTTTT

J: TRBJ2-6
V: TRBV11-2
size: many
D: -
CDR3: CASSSYTGTLREGVSGANVLTF
DNA: TGTGCCAGCAGCTCCTATACCGGGACACTCCGCGAAGGGGTCTCTGGGGCCAACGTCCTGACTTTC

J: TRBJ2-5
V: TRBV19
size: many
D: -
CDR3: CASSMTPAGYRPGYQETQYF
DNA: TGTGCCAGTAGTATGACCCCCGCCGGTTATAGACCAGGATACCAAGAGACCCAGTACTTC

J: TRBJ2-3
V: TRBV7-9
size: many
D: -
CDR3: CASSPTVYTDTQYF
DNA: TGTGCCAGCAGCCCCACCGTTTACACAGATACGCAGTATTTT

J: TRBJ2-3
V: TRBV28
size: few
D: -
CDR3: CASSLSRGGAASTDTQYF
DNA: TGTGCCAGCAGTTTATCCCGAGGGGGGGCCGCTAGCACAGATACGCAGTATTTT

J: TRBJ2-1
V: TRBV6-5
size: many
D: -
CDR3: CASRIPGSPYNEQFF
DNA: TGTGCCAGCAGGATTCCGGGGTCCCCGTACAATGAGCAGTTCTTC

J: TRBJ2-7
V: TRBV20-1
size: many
D: TRBD1
CDR3: CSARLATGGYEQYF
DNA: TGCAGTGCTAGACTAGCAACAGGGGGCTACGAGCAGTACTTC

J: TRBJ2-7
V: TRBV5-5
size: many
D: TRBD1
CDR3: CASSLAMSTGVEQYF
DNA: TGTGCCAGCAGCTTGGCCATGAGTACAGGGGTCGAGCAGTACTTC

J: TRBJ2-1
V: TRBV29-1
size: many
D: -
CDR3: CSVGEGPYNEQFF
DNA: TGCAGCGTTGGAGAGGGGCCCTACAATGAGCAGTTCTTC

J: TRBJ1-6
V: TRBV10-3
size: many
D: TRBD1
CDR3: CAISANQGTGYNSPLHF
DNA: TGTGCCATCAGTGCAAACCAGGGGACAGGCTATAATTCACCCCTCCACTTT

J: TRBJ2-3
V: TRBV6-2/TRBV6-3
size: many
D: TRBD2
CDR3: CASKKTSGGPTDTQYF
DNA: TGTGCCAGCAAGAAAACTAGCGGGGGCCCTACGGATACGCAGTATTTT

J: TRBJ2-2
V: TRBV6-6
size: many
D: -
CDR3: CASSYGPFGGGELFF
DNA: TGTGCCAGCAGTTACGGACCCTTCGGAGGGGGGGAGCTGTTTTTT

J: TRBJ2-7
V: TRBV6-1
size: -
D: TRBD1
CDR3: CASSEWTGLYEQYF
DNA: TGTGCCAGCAGTGAATGGACAGGCCTCTACGAGCAGTACTTC

J: TRBJ2-1
V: TRBV29-1
size: few
D: -
CDR3: CSVEDYEQFF
DNA: TGCAGCGTTGAAGATTATGAGCAGTTCTTC

J: TRBJ2-7
V: TRBV2
size: many
D: -
CDR3: CASRELGLLDYEQYF
DNA: TGTGCCAGCAGGGAGCTGGGACTCCTTGACTACGAGCAGTACTTC

J: TRBJ2-7
V: TRBV29-1
size: many
D: -
CDR3: CSVLTGPSYEQYF
DNA: TGCAGCGTGTTGACGGGTCCTAGCTACGAGCAGTACTTC

J: TRBJ2-7
V: TRBV11-2
size: -
D: -
CDR3: CASSRSGGSYEQYF
DNA: TGTGCCAGCAGCCGCTCCGGCGGCTCCTACGAGCAGTACTTC

J: TRBJ2-1
V: TRBV7-8
size: many
D: -
CDR3: CASRYRHTGEQFF
DNA: TGTGCCAGCAGATACCGACACACAGGGGAGCAGTTCTTC

J: TRBJ1-3
V: TRBV4-3
size: many
D: -
CDR3: CASSQGSGSIGNTIYF
DNA: TGCGCCAGCAGCCAAGGGTCAGGGTCTATTGGAAACACCATATATTTT

J: TRBJ1-6
V: TRBV10-3
size: many
D: -
CDR3: CAIRAQSDSPLHF
DNA: TGTGCCATCCGGGCGCAGTCTGACTCACCCCTCCACTTT

J: TRBJ1-2
V: TRBV19
size: many
D: TRBD1
CDR3: CASSILDRGHGYTF
DNA: TGTGCCAGTAGTATTCTGGACAGGGGGCACGGCTACACCTTC

J: TRBJ1-4
V: TRBV20-1
size: many
D: -
CDR3: CSAEHTGSNEKLFF
DNA: TGCAGTGCCGAGCACACAGGGTCTAATGAAAAACTGTTTTTT

J: TRBJ2-7
V: TRBV5-1
size: many
D: TRBD1
CDR3: CASSPRTGVTLFYEQYF
DNA: TGCGCCAGCAGCCCTCGGACAGGGGTCACCCTTTTCTACGAGCAGTACTTC

J: TRBJ2-7
V: TRBV4-1
size: many
D: -
CDR3: CASSQSDYSPYEQYF
DNA: TGCGCCAGCAGCCAATCCGACTACTCCCCCTACGAGCAGTACTTC

J: TRBJ1-3
V: TRBV4-3
size: many
D: TRBD1
CDR3: CASSQLRTGSGNTIYF
DNA: TGCGCCAGCAGCCAGCTCCGGACAGGCTCTGGAAACACCATATATTTT

J: TRBJ2-1
V: TRBV6-1
size: few
D: TRBD2
CDR3: CASKTSASYNEQFF
DNA: TGTGCCAGCAAGACTAGCGCCTCCTACAATGAGCAGTTCTTC

J: TRBJ2-3
V: TRBV19
size: many
D: TRBD2
CDR3: CASSLPGLRQYF
DNA: TGTGCCAGTAGTCTTCCGGGACTAAGGCAGTATTTT

J: TRBJ1-1
V: TRBV29-1
size: many
D: -
CDR3: CSVDRGIRAEAFF
DNA: TGCAGCGTTGATAGGGGGATCCGGGCTGAAGCTTTCTTT

J: TRBJ2-5
V: TRBV11-2
size: many
D: -
CDR3: CASSFVENKAGTQYF
DNA: TGTGCCAGCAGCTTCGTAGAGAACAAGGCAGGGACCCAGTACTTC

J: TRBJ2-7
V: TRBV6-5
size: many
D: TRBD1
CDR3: CASSLSGTVSYEQYF
DNA: TGTGCCAGCAGCCTCTCCGGGACAGTCTCCTACGAGCAGTACTTC

J: TRBJ2-7
V: TRBV30
size: many
D: -
CDR3: CAWTDGLDPYEQYF
DNA: TGTGCCTGGACCGACGGGCTTGACCCCTACGAGCAGTACTTC

J: TRBJ1-5
V: TRBV18
size: many
D: -
CDR3: CASSPPNSGGGQPQHF
DNA: TGTGCCAGCTCACCACCAAATAGCGGGGGCGGTCAGCCCCAGCATTTT

J: TRBJ2-1
V: TRBV20-1
size: many
D: -
CDR3: CGPSGGPGNEQFF
DNA: TGCGGCCCTTCCGGTGGGCCGGGGAATGAGCAGTTCTTC

J: TRBJ2-7
V: TRBV30
size: many
D: -
CDR3: CAWSVSAVGEQYF
DNA: TGTGCCTGGAGTGTGTCGGCAGTGGGGGAGCAGTACTTC

J: TRBJ2-1
V: TRBV2
size: many
D: -
CDR3: CASSPLANEQFF
DNA: TGTGCCAGCAGCCCTCTTGCCAATGAGCAGTTCTTC

J: TRBJ2-1
V: TRBV18
size: many
D: TRBD1
CDR3: CASSRTGGVYNEQFF
DNA: TGTGCCAGCTCAAGGACAGGGGGCGTGTACAATGAGCAGTTCTTC

J: TRBJ2-3
V: TRBV28
size: few
D: -
CDR3: CASSASGQNTDTQYF
DNA: TGTGCCAGCAGTGCCTCCGGACAGAATACAGATACGCAGTATTTT

J: TRBJ2-7
V: TRBV20-1
size: many
D: -
CDR3: CSAAPTYEQYF
DNA: TGCAGTGCTGCCCCCACCTACGAGCAGTACTTC

J: TRBJ2-1
V: TRBV10-1
size: -
D: -
CDR3: CASSASRYNEQFF
DNA: TGCGCCAGCAGTGCTAGCCGTTACAATGAGCAGTTCTTC

J: TRBJ1-1
V: TRBV21-1
size: many
D: -
CDR3: CASSKFSYGGRMNTEAFF
DNA: TGTGCCAGCAGCAAGTTTTCATATGGGGGACGAATGAACACTGAAGCTTTCTTT

J: TRBJ2-1
V: TRBV7-9
size: many
D: TRBD2
CDR3: CASSFPSASGSSLYNEQFF
DNA: TGTGCCAGCAGCTTTCCGTCGGCTAGCGGGAGTTCACTTTACAATGAGCAGTTCTTC

J: TRBJ2-7
V: TRBV3-1
size: many
D: -
CDR3: CASSHVSSEQYF
DNA: TGTGCCAGCAGCCATGTTAGCTCCGAGCAGTACTTC

J: TRBJ1-5
V: TRBV5-7
size: many
D: TRBD1
CDR3: CASSCRQGEVNQPQHF
DNA: TGTGCCAGCAGCTGCCGACAGGGGGAAGTGAATCAGCCCCAGCATTTT

J: TRBJ2-5
V: TRBV5-4
size: many
D: -
CDR3: CASSKEPQETQYF
DNA: TGTGCCAGCAGCAAGGAACCCCAAGAGACCCAGTACTTC

J: TRBJ2-1
V: TRBV11-2
size: many
D: -
CDR3: CASSLDTVAEQFF
DNA: TGTGCCAGCAGCTTAGATACGGTAGCCGAGCAGTTCTTC

J: TRBJ2-1
V: TRBV19
size: many
D: TRBD2
CDR3: CASSISGTSSYNEQFF
DNA: TGTGCCAGTAGTATCAGCGGGACTAGCTCCTACAATGAGCAGTTCTTC